This T cell receptor (beta chain) was sequenced for a study of T cells in Graves' hyperthyroidism and ophthalmopathy (dated by TCRdb to the late 2010s). Background for the entire study: Peripheral blood samples were taken at initial diagnosis, before any treatment was given. Thyroid tissue and blood T-cell repertoires from over 5 Graves' hyperthyroidism patients were also compared in the study. After sampling, hyperthyroidism patients received methimazole starting at 30 mg daily, and ophthalmopathy patients received high-dose intravenous methylprednisolone. Prospective prediction of ophthalmopathy was tested in an independent validation cohort consisting of roughly 19 hyperthyroidism patients and more than 15 patients who later progressed to ophthalmopathy. A discovery cohort of roughly 100 patients, 43 with Graves' ophthalmopathy and 55 to 60 with stable Graves' hyperthyroidism, was used to find distinguishing TCR V-J signatures. The approximately 100 discovery patients were divided at random into training and test sets in a 7:3 ratio. According to the paper, TCR Vbeta CDR3 sequencing was carried out on about 140 peripheral blood samples, which came from over 40 ophthalmopathy, around 75 hyperthyroidism and some 17 progressor patients. General conclusions and limits of the study: A model built on a 13 V-J signature distinguished ophthalmopathy from stable hyperthyroidism, reaching 87.88% sensitivity and about 81% specificity in cross-validation and 80%/75% in testing. In validation, the model predicted progression to ophthalmopathy a median of around 6.5 months before onset, with over 55% sensitivity and about 75% specificity. Blood samples also contained most of the expanded thyroid clonotypes (frequency above 0.001), which suggests that blood repertoires may reflect thyroid immune responses. Sample size was not statistically predetermined, and investigators were not blinded to group allocation.

This clonotype has ten or more counts. The antigen it recognizes is unknown. Base qualities were left out, and no much larger clone turns up one base away. The germline ends are 15 bases apart after V is trimmed by 3 bases and J by 4 bases. The CDR1 and CDR2 encoded by the germline V gene are SGHAT and FQNNGV. The CDR3 has 15 amino acids, counting the end cysteine and phenylalanine. The only DNA kept is the CDR3, 45 bases in frame from the first base. Ophthalmopathy patients had moderately to severely active disease, with a Clinical Activity Score of 3 or more, a NOSPECS grade of 4 or more, and a disease duration of less than 3 months. The study excluded patients with uncontrolled infections, other autoimmune diseases, pregnancy or lactation. Clinical symptoms, serum thyroxine and TRAb, thyroid ultrasound, and orbital computed tomography formed the basis for the diagnoses. PBMCs were separated from over 9 ml of fresh peripheral blood using Ficoll-Paque density gradient centrifugation. Total RNA was extracted using Trizol reagent, and RNA quality was assessed on an Agilent 2100 Bioanalyzer.

The TCR beta CDR3 regions were amplified from RNA transcripts. For the first round of RT-PCR on the TCR CDR3, the HTBI primer set was used together with the Qiagen OneStep RT-PCR kit. A second multiplex PCR round built the libraries, followed by size selection and purification. The libraries were sequenced on an Illumina HiSeq2000 using paired-end 100 bp reads. On the study's bioinformatics: SOAPnuke was used to process the raw data, throwing out any read that contained adapters or uncalled bases, had a mean Phred below 15, or lacked an exact constant-primer or identifier match. High-quality paired reads were merged with COPE v1.2.5, and unique nucleotide sequences were defined as clonotypes. MiTCR v1.1 was used to align clonotypes to the IMGT TRBV, TRBD and TRBJ reference segments. Analysis was restricted to V-J combinations with a frequency above 0.0001, which covered 99.2% of repertoires. A TCS score was defined as the ratio between F50 (clonal expansion) and ExV (chaos), using BLOSUM62-based TCRdist between CDR3 peptides within each V-J. Welch's t-statistics and random forest reduced fewer than 550 V-J features to 13, which were used in a naive Bayes classifier (R e1071). TCRdb cleaned the public reads at Q25 with fastp, built clones with MiXCR and kept in-frame beta chains. Identical CDR3 proteins give one entry, which carries the most common genes and DNA. TCRdb, not the authors, supplied the V and J calls. The sample table shows about 410,000 distinct CDR3 sequences, and about 14% are seen once. The top ten constitute 15% to 20% of the sample.

The receptor's source is a woman aged 25-40 years with Graves' ophthalmopathy. Material: blood. In this chain, TRBV11-2 is recombined with TRBJ1-1; a tentative D match to TRBD1 spans 5 bases. The CDR3 sequence is CASSFQGLSSTEAFF. The bases are TGTGCCAGCAGCTTTCAGGGACTATCATCCACTGAAGCTTTCTTT.